A single sample gave rise to the 5 T cell receptor beta chains below, sequenced in a study of radiotherapy plus CTLA-4 blockade in lung cancer. The protocol was immunoSEQ multiplex PCR, while the TCRdb copy is restricted to in-frame clones and leaves out a portion. This sample has over 80,000 clones, with roughly 86% found just once. The specimen was peripheral blood, collected from a patient treated with radiotherapy plus ipilimumab. The receptors come from a human donor with non-small cell lung cancer that progressed on radiotherapy plus ipilimumab.

This chain uses TRBV7-2 with TRBJ1-5; 11 bases fit TRBD1. Germline CDR1 SGHTA, CDR2 FQGNSA. J lost 7 bases, V lost 1 base, and 3 bases had no gene match. The CDR3 is made up of 15 amino acids. The CDR3 DNA reads as TGTGCCAGCAGCTTAGTGGGACAGGGGGGACAGCCCCAGCATTTT. It translates to CASSLVGQGGQPQHF.

The chain uses TRBV7-9 and TRBJ2-1; D ambiguous. Germline assignment: CDR1 SEHNR and CDR2 FQNEAQ (reference sequence). The CDR3 has 14 amino acids. Trimming removed 3 bases from V and 0 bases from J, with 6 bases in between. CDR3 in amino acids: CASSFVGSYNEQFF. DNA for the CDR3: TGTGCCAGCAGCTTTGTAGGCTCCTACAATGAGCAGTTCTTC.

This chain joins TRBV12-5 and TRBJ1-5; D not resolved. The germline CDR1 and CDR2 sequences are LGHNT and FRNRAP. Trimming shortened V by 5 bases and J by 3 bases, and 5 bases separated the two germline ends. This CDR3 is 12 amino acids long. CDR3 in amino acids: CASGPYNQPQHF. CDR3 DNA: TGTGCTAGTGGTCCCTACAATCAGCCCCAGCATTTT.

The CDR3, as DNA: TGCAGCGTTACCCTCCCCGGGATTTCAGGGATCAGCAATCAGCCCCAGCATTTT. It translates to CSVTLPGISGISNQPQHF. The rearrangement uses TRBV29-1 and TRBJ1-5, with D possibly matching TRBD1 (5 bases). Trimming shortened V by 5 bases and J by 1 base, and 24 bases separated the two germline ends. CDR1 is SQVTM and CDR2 is ANQGSEA in the germline V gene. The CDR3 consists of 18 residues.

The rearrangement joins TRBV7-9 to TRBJ1-1, with D maybe TRBD1 (5 bases). The V gene lost 5 bases and the J gene lost 4 bases, with 17 bases spanning the gap. This CDR3 region has 15 residues. Germline CDR1 reads SEHNR; CDR2 reads FQNEAQ (reference sequence). This CDR3 is CASSTTPGYSTEAFF. DNA of the CDR3: TGTGCCAGCAGCACAACCCCAGGGTACAGCACTGAAGCTTTCTTT. The full variable domain, with the rest looked up from reference TRBV7-9 and TRBJ1-1, is DTGVSQNPRHKITKRGQNVTFRCDPISEHNRLYWYRQTLGQGPEFLTYFQNEAQLEKSRLLSDRFSAERPKGSFSTLEIQRTEQGDSAMYLCASSTTPGYSTEAFFGQGTRLTVV.